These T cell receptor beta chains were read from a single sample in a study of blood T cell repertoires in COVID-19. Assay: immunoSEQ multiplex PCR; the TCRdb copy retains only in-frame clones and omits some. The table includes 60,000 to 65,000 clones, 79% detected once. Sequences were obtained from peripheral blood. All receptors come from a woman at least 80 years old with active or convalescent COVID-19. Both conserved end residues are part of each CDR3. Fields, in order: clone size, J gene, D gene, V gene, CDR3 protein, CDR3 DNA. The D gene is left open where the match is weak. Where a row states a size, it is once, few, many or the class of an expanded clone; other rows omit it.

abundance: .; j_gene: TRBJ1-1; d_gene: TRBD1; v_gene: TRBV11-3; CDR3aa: CASSLQGYTEAFF; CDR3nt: TGTGCCAGCAGCCTACAGGGGTACACTGAAGCTTTCTTT
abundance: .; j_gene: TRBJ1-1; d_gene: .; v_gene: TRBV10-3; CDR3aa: CAINPGHTFTEAFF; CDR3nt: TGTGCCATCAATCCGGGACATACATTCACTGAAGCTTTCTTT
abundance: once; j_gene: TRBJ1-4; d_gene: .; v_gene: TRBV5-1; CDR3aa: CASSTGSIAEKLFF; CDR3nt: TGCGCCAGCAGCACCGGGAGTATTGCAGAAAAACTGTTTTTT
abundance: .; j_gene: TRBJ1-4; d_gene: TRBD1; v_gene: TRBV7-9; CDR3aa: CASSAGQGTNEGYEKLFF; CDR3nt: TGTGCCAGCAGCGCCGGACAGGGGACAAACGAGGGGTATGAAAAACTGTTTTTT
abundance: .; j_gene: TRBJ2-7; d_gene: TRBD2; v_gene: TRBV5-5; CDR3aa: CASSPRRGIPYEQYF; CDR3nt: TGTGCCAGCAGCCCGAGGCGGGGGATTCCGTACGAGCAGTACTTC
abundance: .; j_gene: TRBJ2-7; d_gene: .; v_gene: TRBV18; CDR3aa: CASSLAGQSYEQYF; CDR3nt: TGTGCCAGCTCATTGGCGGGACAGAGCTACGAGCAGTACTTC
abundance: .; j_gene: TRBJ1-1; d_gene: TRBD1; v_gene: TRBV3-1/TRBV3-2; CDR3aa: CASSQLGTATEAFF; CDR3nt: TGTGCCAGCAGCCAGCTCGGGACAGCCACTGAAGCTTTCTTT
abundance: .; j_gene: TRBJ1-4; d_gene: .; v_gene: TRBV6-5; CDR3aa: CASSYSMGAGEKLFF; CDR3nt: TGTGCCAGCAGTTACTCGATGGGGGCGGGTGAAAAACTGTTTTTT
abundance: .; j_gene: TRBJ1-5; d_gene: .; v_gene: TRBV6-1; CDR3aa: CASSEEVRVWDQPQHF; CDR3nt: TGTGCCAGCAGTGAAGAAGTCAGGGTATGGGATCAGCCCCAGCATTTT
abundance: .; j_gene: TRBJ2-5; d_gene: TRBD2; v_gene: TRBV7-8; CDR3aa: CASSLENSGAGPGETQYF; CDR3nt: TGTGCCAGCAGCTTAGAGAATAGCGGGGCTGGACCGGGGGAGACCCAGTACTTC
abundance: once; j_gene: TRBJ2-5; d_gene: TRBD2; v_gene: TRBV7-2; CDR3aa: CASSLRTSGGETQYF; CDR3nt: TGTGCCAGCAGCTTAAGGACTAGCGGGGGGGAGACCCAGTACTTC
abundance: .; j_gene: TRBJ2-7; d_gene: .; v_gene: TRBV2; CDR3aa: CASQPWAAYEQYF; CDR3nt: TGTGCCAGCCAACCATGGGCAGCTTACGAGCAGTACTTC
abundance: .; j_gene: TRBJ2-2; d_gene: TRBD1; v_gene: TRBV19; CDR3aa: CASSTEAWTGQTGELFF; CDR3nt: TGTGCCAGTAGTACCGAAGCTTGGACAGGGCAAACCGGGGAGCTGTTTTTT